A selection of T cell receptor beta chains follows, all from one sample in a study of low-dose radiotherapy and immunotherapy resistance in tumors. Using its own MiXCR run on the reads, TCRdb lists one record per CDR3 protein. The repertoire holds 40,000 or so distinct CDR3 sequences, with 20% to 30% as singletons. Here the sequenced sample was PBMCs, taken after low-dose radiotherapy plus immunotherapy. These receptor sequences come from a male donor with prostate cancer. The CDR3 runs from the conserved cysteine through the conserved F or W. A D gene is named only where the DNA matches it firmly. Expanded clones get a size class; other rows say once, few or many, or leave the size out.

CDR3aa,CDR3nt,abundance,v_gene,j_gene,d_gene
CASSLTRRNTEAFF,TGCGCCAGCAGCTTGACCCGCCGGAACACTGAAGCTTTCTTT,few,TRBV5-1,TRBJ1-1,.
CSVRRGRNEQFF,TGCAGCGTTCGTCGGGGGCGCAATGAGCAGTTCTTC,many,TRBV29-1,TRBJ2-1,.
CASSLAPSGTTGGETQYF,TGTGCCAGCAGCTTGGCACCTAGCGGGACGACCGGGGGAGAGACCCAGTACTTC,.,TRBV5-4,TRBJ2-5,TRBD2
CASSGGLAGPFEQYF,TGCGCCAGCAGCGGGGGACTAGCGGGCCCCTTCGAGCAGTACTTC,.,TRBV5-1,TRBJ2-7,TRBD2
CASSLAGPNSPLHF,TGCGCCAGCAGCTTGGCCGGGCCGAATTCACCCCTCCACTTT,.,TRBV5-1,TRBJ1-6,.
CASSQDLRDSWATYEQYF,TGCGCCAGCAGCCAAGACCTTCGGGACTCCTGGGCAACCTACGAGCAGTACTTC,few,TRBV4-1,TRBJ2-7,.
CASRQLGTSGRWETQYF,TGTGCCAGCAGACAGTTGGGGACTAGCGGGAGATGGGAGACCCAGTACTTC,.,TRBV11-2,TRBJ2-5,TRBD2
CASSQGGGPTYNEQFF,TGTGCCAGCAGCCAAGGCGGGGGGCCAACCTACAATGAGCAGTTCTTC,many,TRBV3-1,TRBJ2-1,TRBD2
CASRQAGLSYEQYF,TGTGCCAGCAGGCAAGCAGGGTTATCCTACGAGCAGTACTTC,many,TRBV2,TRBJ2-7,.
CASSVGGPGTQYF,TGTGCCAGCAGCGTAGGAGGACCGGGAACGCAGTATTTT,many,TRBV9,TRBJ2-3,.
CAWSVGSGRGTEAFF,TGTGCCTGGAGTGTAGGTTCGGGGAGGGGCACTGAAGCTTTCTTT,few,TRBV30,TRBJ1-1,.
CASSQSSPNEQFF,TGTGCCAGCAGCCAATCTAGTCCAAATGAGCAGTTCTTC,few,TRBV11-2,TRBJ2-1,.
CASSPGGNSNQPQHF,TGTGCCAGCAGCCCCGGAGGGAATAGCAATCAGCCCCAGCATTTT,many,TRBV7-9,TRBJ1-5,.
CASSQDSGSSYEQYF,TGCGCCAGCAGCCAAGACAGCGGGAGCTCCTACGAGCAGTACTTC,medium-sized,TRBV4-1,TRBJ2-7,TRBD2
CASSQVSAGVFSNEQFF,TGTGCCAGCAGCCAAGTCTCAGCGGGAGTTTTTAGCAATGAGCAGTTCTTC,many,TRBV3-1,TRBJ2-1,TRBD2
CASSLGAVNEKLFF,TGTGCCAGCAGCTTAGGGGCAGTGAATGAAAAACTGTTTTTT,many,TRBV7-6,TRBJ1-4,.
CASTVQGSTDTQYF,TGTGCCAGTACGGTCCAGGGGAGCACAGATACGCAGTATTTT,many,TRBV19,TRBJ2-3,.
CASRATGAREQYF,TGTGCCAGCAGAGCGACAGGGGCGAGGGAGCAGTACTTC,many,TRBV12-3/TRBV12-4,TRBJ2-7,TRBD1
CASHLTGGFEGYTF,TGCGCCAGCCATTTAACAGGGGGCTTTGAAGGCTACACCTTC,.,TRBV4-3,TRBJ1-2,TRBD1
CASSISTGYEQYF,TGCGCCAGCAGCATATCGACAGGATACGAGCAGTACTTC,many,TRBV5-1,TRBJ2-7,.
CASSLARTSSPEQFF,TGTGCCAGCAGCTTAGCGCGGACTAGCTCGCCTGAGCAGTTCTTC,many,TRBV7-6,TRBJ2-1,TRBD2
CASSLTPSSYEQYF,TGTGCCAGCAGCTTAACTCCTAGCTCCTACGAGCAGTACTTC,few,TRBV11-3,TRBJ2-7,.